This T cell receptor (beta chain) was sequenced for a study of T-cell reconstitution after alpha-beta-depleted transplantation in children. Germline CDR1 SGHTS, CDR2 YDEGEE. The CDR3 totals 14 residues. Trimming stripped 7 bases from V and 4 bases from J, with 15 bases between. Construction of the TCRbeta library involved unique molecular identifiers. Each CDR3 protein is one row after TCRdb ran MiXCR on the PCR reads. The sample yields about 640,000 distinct CDR3 sequences, 16% seen once. This clonotype was detected only a few times. The genes are TRBV5-8 and TRBJ1-5, with D unresolved. Sample: PBMCs from the stem cell graft donor, taken from the stem cell graft. The clonotype comes from a human donor who donated a stem cell graft to a child with acute myeloid leukemia. The CDR3, as DNA: TGTGCCAGCTCGTCCAGGAGGAATAATCAGCCCCAGCATTTT. Protein product: CASSSRRNNQPQHF.